This TCR beta chain was identified in a study of post-analysis software for immune sequencing data. Study context: Clinical courses comprised relapsing-remitting, secondary progressive and progressive-relapsing multiple sclerosis. Overall study results and limits: Compared with controls, patients showed significantly lower normalized Chao1 diversity. By F measure, samples from a shared preparation batch strongly co-clustered.

A few counts support this clonotype. Antigen specificity is unknown. TCR beta cDNA libraries included unique molecular identifiers. MiXCR, applied by TCRdb to the PCR reads, yields one record per CDR3 protein. The data hold roughly 870,000 distinct CDR3 sequences, with 53% observed a single time. The material sequenced was blood. The origin of this receptor is a girl between 10 and 17 years old with multiple sclerosis.

The CDR3 region is CASTPVRAVEETQYF. CDR3 in DNA: TGTGCCAGCACCCCAGTCCGGGCCGTCGAAGAGACCCAGTACTTC. V usage is TRBV7-9 and J usage is TRBJ2-5; D is uncertain. CDR3 length: 15 amino acids. V lost 7 bases and J lost 3, with 18 bases in between. Germline lookup yields CDR1 SEHNR and CDR2 FQNEAQ (reference sequence).